The sequence of this TCR beta chain was determined in a study of T cell responses to AZD1222 COVID-19 vaccine. Using immunoSEQ multiplex PCR, the repertoire was profiled, and TCRdb retains in-frame clones only, with some absent. The sample has about 270,000 clones, 90% to 95% seen once. Germline lookup yields CDR1 SNHLY and CDR2 FYNNEI. V was pared by 3 bases and J by 3 bases, with 9 bases between. This CDR3 is built from 14 residues. Broader study findings: There were repertoire samples only from the period after the peak T cell response.

A remark on this clone: Antigen: not known.

The sequencing here drew on peripheral blood, taken 28 days after the second AZD1222 dose. This receptor was identified in an adult who received the AZD1222 COVID-19 vaccine. The rearrangement joins TRBV2 to TRBJ2-1, with a tentative D call TRBD1 (5 bases). For the CDR3, the DNA is TGTGCCAGCAGTGACAGGGTCCGCTACAATGAGCAGTTCTTC. Translated: CASSDRVRYNEQFF.